Each of the 28 T cell receptor beta chains below was sequenced from the same sample in a study of PD-1 blockade in classical Hodgkin lymphoma. Indicated time point: cycle 4 day 1 (C4D1), after less than 7 weeks of nivolumab. Every one of the patients relapsed after autologous stem cell transplantation (brentuximab vedotin exposure was variable). Sequencing used immunoSEQ multiplex PCR; TCRdb keeps in-frame clones, though not all of them. The data hold over 70,000 clones, with just over 90% observed a single time. The sequencing here drew on peripheral blood mononuclear cells (PBMCs), taken before the fourth cycle of nivolumab. Source of these receptors: a human donor with classical Hodgkin lymphoma.

The chain links TRBV6-5 to TRBJ1-2; 7 nucleotides agree with TRBD1. This CDR3 has 15 residues. After removal of 7 bases from V and 0 bases from J, the junction contained 8 bases not matched to a gene. Germline V gene sequence: CDR1 MNHEY, CDR2 SVGAGI. CDR3 in DNA: TGTGCCAGCACCCTCGGGGACAGATCTAACTATGGCTACACCTTC. Protein: CASTLGDRSNYGYTF.

The chain combines TRBV27 with TRBJ2-1; D is unresolved. The V end was cut by 3 bases, the J end by 2 bases, with 5 bases between. The CDR3 length is 13 residues. The germline V gene encodes CDR1 MNHEY and CDR2 SMNVEV (reference sequence). This CDR3 reads CASSFTPYNEQFF. CDR3 bases: TGTGCCAGCAGTTTCACCCCCTACAATGAGCAGTTCTTC.

This chain connects TRBV30 to TRBJ1-2; no clear D gene. Trimming removed 1 base from V and 1 base from J, with 10 bases in between. The CDR3 is 14 residues long. Germline V lookup: CDR1 GTSNPN, CDR2 SVGIG (reference sequence). The CDR3 spells CAWSALTGNYGYTF. CDR3 nucleotides: TGTGCCTGGAGTGCCCTGACGGGTAACTATGGCTACACCTTC.

This clone was found once. This sequence joins TRBV29-1 and TRBJ2-6; possible D gene TRBD1, 6 bases. The CDR3 has 14 amino acids. Per the germline V gene, CDR1 is SQVTM and CDR2 is ANQGSEA. Trimming stripped 5 bases from V and 2 bases from J, with 10 bases between. This CDR3 is CSVLQGTGANVLTF. For the CDR3, the DNA is TGCAGCGTTCTCCAGGGGACTGGGGCCAACGTCCTGACTTTC.

The chain couples TRBV19 to TRBJ2-6, with a weak D call TRBD2 (6 bases). CDR1 and CDR2 (germline): LNHDA, SQIVND (reference sequence). V was cut by 8 bases and J by 4 bases, with 15 bases left in between. The CDR3 length is 15 residues. The CDR3 reads CASSGGVKGANVLTF. CDR3 nucleotide sequence: TGTGCCAGTTCCGGCGGGGTTAAAGGGGCCAACGTCCTGACTTTC.

This clone was seen just once. The chain is built from TRBV7-2 and TRBJ1-1, with D perhaps matching TRBD1 (6 bases). V shed 6 bases and J shed 4 bases, with 15 bases lying between them. This CDR3 contains 14 residues. Per germline, CDR1 SGHTA and CDR2 FQGNSA. The CDR3 region is CASRSLRGRTEAFF. For the CDR3, the DNA is TGTGCCAGCAGGAGTCTCAGGGGTCGCACTGAAGCTTTCTTT.

The V call is TRBV29-1, the J call TRBJ1-1; D call uncertain. The ends were cut back, 6 bases at V and 1 base at J, with 9 bases in the middle. The CDR3 extends over 12 amino acids. CDR1 and CDR2 (germline): SQVTM, ANQGSEA. CDR3 in amino acids: CSVGKGNTEAFF. In DNA, the CDR3 is TGCAGCGTAGGAAAAGGGAACACTGAAGCTTTCTTT.

V gene TRBV11-2 combines with J gene TRBJ2-7; 7 bases are a match to TRBD1. CDR3 length: 14 amino acids. V lost 3 bases and J lost 0; bases outside the gene matches: 2. Germline loops: CDR1 SGHAT, CDR2 FQNNGV. The CDR3 sequence: CASSFRDSSYEQYF. CDR3 nucleotide sequence: TGTGCCAGCAGCTTTCGGGACAGCTCCTACGAGCAGTACTTC.

The J gene is TRBJ1-5, the V gene TRBV15, with a weak D call TRBD1 (5 bases). The V gene's germline CDR1 is LNHNV and CDR2 YYDKDF (reference sequence). The CDR3 totals 21 residues. Trimming removed 3 bases from V and 2 bases from J, with 29 bases in between. The CDR3 coding sequence is TGTGCCACCAGCAGCGAAAATCTCGGGGCAGGGCTTGGGATTGGCAATCAGCCCCAGCATTTT. This codes for CATSSENLGAGLGIGNQPQHF.

The V call is TRBV30, the J call TRBJ1-4, with no clear D. Trimming shortened V by 5 bases and J by 0 bases, and 7 bases separated the two germline ends. The CDR3 extends over 13 amino acids. Germline CDR1 and CDR2: GTSNPN and SVGIG (reference sequence). The CDR3 here is CAWGFTTNEKLFF. In DNA, the CDR3 is TGTGCCTGGGGGTTCACAACTAATGAAAAACTGTTTTTT.

The rearrangement joins TRBV19 to TRBJ2-2; 9 bases map to TRBD2. Germline-derived CDR1 and CDR2 are LNHDA and SQIVND (reference sequence). This CDR3 region has 16 residues. V dropped 4 bases and J dropped 4; count of bases not matched to a gene: 7. In DNA, the CDR3 is TGTGCCAGTAGTAACCCGCGGGGGGGCATCACCGGGGAGCTGTTTTTT. Protein sequence: CASSNPRGGITGELFF. The entire variable domain, with the rest obtained from reference TRBV19 and TRBJ2-2, is as follows: DGGITQSPKYLFRKEGQNVTLSCEQNLNHDAMYWYRQDPGQGLRLIYYSQIVNDFQKGDIAEGYSVSREKKESFPLTVTSAQKNPTAFYLCASSNPRGGITGELFFGEGSRLTVL.

This chain uses TRBV7-9 with TRBJ2-5, with TRBD1 matching over 8 bases. V lost 5 bases, J lost 5 bases, and 4 bases stayed unmatched. The CDR3 is 13 amino acids. In germline, CDR1 is SEHNR, CDR2 FQNEAQ (reference sequence). CDR3 amino acids: CASSQGAFETQYF. CDR3 nucleotides: TGTGCCAGCAGCCAGGGGGCTTTCGAGACCCAGTACTTC.

The count of this clone is one. The chain combines TRBV4-2 with TRBJ1-5; possible D gene TRBD1, 6 bases. From germline, CDR1 is LGHNA and CDR2 YNFKEQ. The CDR3 extends over 15 amino acids. Trimming left V 3 bases short and J 5 bases short, with 14 bases between. The DNA for the CDR3 is TGTGCCAGCAGCCAGGATGGGGACAAGTATCAGCCCCAGCATTTT. It yields the protein CASSQDGDKYQPQHF.

The CDR3 DNA sequence: TGTGCCAGCTCACCACAAACGGCGGGGGGCTCTCAGCCCCAGCATTTT. Residues: CASSPQTAGGSQPQHF. The V gene is TRBV18, the J gene TRBJ1-5; the D gene is possibly TRBD1 (6 bases). CDR3 size: 16 residues. Germline-derived CDR1 and CDR2 are KGHSH and LQKENI. The germline V and J ends were trimmed by 1 base and 6 bases, with 16 bases remaining between them.

CDR3 in amino acids: CASSQSHRVRGEKLFF. The CDR3 nucleotides read TGTGCCAGCAGTCAATCCCACAGGGTGCGGGGTGAAAAACTGTTTTTT. The genes are TRBV28 and TRBJ1-4; weak D call: TRBD1 (6 bases). The CDR3 has 16 residues. The germline V and J ends were trimmed by 5 bases and 7 bases, with 20 bases remaining between them. Germline V gives CDR1 MDHEN, CDR2 SYDVKM.

This chain joins TRBV29-1 and TRBJ1-2; no clear D. CDR1 is SQVTM, CDR2 ANQGSEA, per germline. Trimming took 3 bases from V and 2 from J, leaving 13 bases between them. The CDR3 is made up of 14 amino acids. The CDR3 here is CSVERVLANYGYTF. In nucleotides, the CDR3 is TGCAGCGTTGAGCGGGTTTTGGCCAACTATGGCTACACCTTC.

V and J are TRBV5-1 and TRBJ1-5, with 7 bases lining up with TRBD1. V trimming: 0 bases; J trimming: 5 bases; junction bases outside the gene matches: 5. CDR3 size: 15 residues. Germline CDR1 SGHRS, CDR2 YFSETQ. The CDR3 region is CASSLETGWHQPQHF. DNA of the CDR3: TGCGCCAGCAGCTTGGAGACAGGGTGGCATCAGCCCCAGCATTTT. The entire variable domain, with the rest obtained from reference TRBV5-1 and TRBJ1-5, is as follows: KAGVTQTPRYLIKTRGQQVTLSCSPISGHRSVSWYQQTPGQGLQFLFEYFSETQRNKGNFPGRFSGRQFSNSRSEMNVSTLELGDSALYLCASSLETGWHQPQHFGDGTRLSIL.

The chain combines TRBV5-6 with TRBJ2-1, with D unresolved. Trimming pared 3 bases from V and 3 bases from J, leaving 7 bases between. Germline assignment: CDR1 SGHDT and CDR2 YYEEEE. CDR3 length: 13 amino acids. CDR3 DNA: TGTGCCAGCAGCTGGACCGACTACAATGAGCAGTTCTTC. It codes for CASSWTDYNEQFF.

J is TRBJ2-7 and V is TRBV11-3, with 11 bases lining up with TRBD2. The CDR3 is 14 amino acids. The trim removed 1 base at V and 4 bases at J, leaving 0 bases unmatched. Germline V CDR1 and CDR2: SGHNT, YENEEA. This CDR3 reads CASSLGTSGYEQYF. DNA for the CDR3: TGTGCCAGCAGCTTAGGGACTAGCGGGTACGAGCAGTACTTC. The whole variable domain, remainder taken from reference TRBV11-3 and TRBJ2-7, is EAGVVQSPRYKIIEKKQPVAFWCNPISGHNTLYWYLQNLGQGPELLIRYENEEAVDDSQLPKDRFSAERLKGVDSTLKIQPAELGDSAVYLCASSLGTSGYEQYFGPGTRLTVT.

V and J are TRBV19 and TRBJ2-6; weak D call: TRBD1 (6 bases). V lost 5 bases, J lost 0 bases, and 17 bases lay in between. Germline lookup yields CDR1 LNHDA and CDR2 SQIVND (reference sequence). The CDR3 runs 18 residues. This chain's CDR3 is CASSFDPDSHSGANVLTF. The CDR3 DNA reads as TGTGCCAGTAGTTTCGACCCGGACAGCCACTCTGGGGCCAACGTCCTGACTTTC.

The gene calls are TRBV2 and TRBJ2-7, with D possibly matching TRBD2 (6 bases). Germline V gene lookup returns CDR1 SNHLY and CDR2 FYNNEI. The CDR3 has 16 amino acids. The germline V and J ends were trimmed by 4 bases and 1 base, with 17 bases remaining between them. CDR3 region: CASSGLLARGSYEQYF. As DNA, the CDR3 is TGTGCCAGCAGTGGATTACTAGCCAGAGGGTCCTACGAGCAGTACTTC. Based on the CDR3 plus reference TRBV2 and TRBJ2-7, the full variable domain is EPEVTQTPSHQVTQMGQEVILRCVPISNHLYFYWYRQILGQKVEFLVSFYNNEISEKSEIFDDQFSVERPDGSNFTLKIRSTKLEDSAMYFCASSGLLARGSYEQYFGPGTRLTVT.

The J gene is TRBJ2-6, the V gene TRBV11-3; D is possibly TRBD1 (5 bases). The V gene lost 5 bases and the J gene lost 1 base, with 9 bases spanning the gap. Germline CDR1 is SGHNT and CDR2 is YENEEA. The CDR3 is made up of 15 amino acids. The CDR3 loop reads CASSRRGSGANVLTF. The CDR3 bases are TGTGCCAGCAGCCGAAGGGGATCTGGGGCCAACGTCCTGACTTTC.

This sequence joins TRBV6-5 and TRBJ1-5; D not certain. With 1 base removed from V and 0 bases from J, the gap between germline ends came to 4 bases. CDR1 MNHEY and CDR2 SVGAGI come from the germline V gene. CDR3 length equals 14 residues. The chain's CDR3 is CASSYYGSNQPQHF. The DNA for the CDR3 is TGTGCCAGCAGTTACTACGGTAGCAATCAGCCCCAGCATTTT.

CDR3 residues: CASSPPAISGNTIYF. The CDR3 DNA reads TGTGCCAGCTCACCACCGGCCATCTCTGGAAACACCATATATTTT. The chain joins TRBV18 to TRBJ1-3; D is unclear. This CDR3 comprises 15 residues. V lost 0 bases and J lost 0, with 6 bases in between. Germline loops: CDR1 KGHSH, CDR2 LQKENI. Full variable domain (missing parts from reference TRBV18 and TRBJ1-3): NAGVMQNPRHLVRRRGQEARLRCSPMKGHSHVYWYRQLPEEGLKFMVYLQKENIIDESGMPKERFSAEFPKEGPSILRIQQVVRGDSAAYFCASSPPAISGNTIYFGEGSWLTVV.

The chain recombines TRBV30 with TRBJ1-5; D gene uncertain. The CDR3 spans 15 residues. Germline values: CDR1 GTSNPN, CDR2 SVGIG (reference sequence). V was pared by 4 bases and J by 5 bases, with 18 bases between. CDR3 region: CAWTPWSGWDQPQHF. The CDR3 bases are TGTGCCTGGACGCCTTGGAGCGGGTGGGATCAGCCCCAGCATTTT.

This chain connects TRBV27 to TRBJ2-1; D may be TRBD1 or TRBD2 (5 bases each). Germline V gene sequence: CDR1 MNHEY, CDR2 SMNVEV (reference sequence). Between the trimmed V and J ends, which lost 3 bases and 7 bases, there was a span of 13 bases. The CDR3 runs 14 residues. CDR3 loop: CASSFSRGGNEQFF. In DNA, the CDR3 is TGTGCCAGCAGTTTCTCGAGGGGTGGGAATGAGCAGTTCTTC.

The genes are TRBV6-5 and TRBJ1-2, with D possibly matching TRBD1 (5 bases). The germline CDR1 and CDR2 sequences are MNHEY and SVGAGI. Trimming left V 6 bases short and J 4 bases short, with 15 bases between. The CDR3 runs to 14 residues. The CDR3 sequence: CASSRLEGAYGYTF. Here the CDR3 DNA reads TGTGCCAGCAGCCGGCTAGAAGGGGCCTATGGCTACACCTTC.

CDR3 DNA: TGTGCTAGTGGTTTGTTTTACGAGCAGTACTTC. Translation gives CASGLFYEQYF. The chain carries TRBV12-5 and TRBJ2-7, with no clear D. Germline V gene data show CDR1 as LGHNT and CDR2 as FRNRAP. CDR3 length: 11 residues. V gave up 2 bases and J gave up 4 bases, with 3 bases separating them.